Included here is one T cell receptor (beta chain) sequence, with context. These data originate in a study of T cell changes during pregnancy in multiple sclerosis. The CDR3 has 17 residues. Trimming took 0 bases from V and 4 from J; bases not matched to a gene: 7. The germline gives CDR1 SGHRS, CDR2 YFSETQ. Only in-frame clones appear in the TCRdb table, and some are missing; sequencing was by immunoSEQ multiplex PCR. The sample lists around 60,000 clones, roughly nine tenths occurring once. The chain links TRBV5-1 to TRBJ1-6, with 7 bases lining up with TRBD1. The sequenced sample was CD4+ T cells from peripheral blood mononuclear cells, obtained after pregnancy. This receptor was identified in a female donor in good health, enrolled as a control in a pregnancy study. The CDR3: CASSLAGTADYNSPLHF. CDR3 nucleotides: TGCGCCAGCAGCTTGGCAGGGACAGCGGATTATAATTCACCCCTCCACTTT.